The 14 T cell receptor beta chains below were found in one sample sequenced in a study of Ad26.COV2.S vaccination and SARS-CoV-2 variants. Some clones are missing from TCRdb's copy, which holds only in-frame ones; the method was immunoSEQ multiplex PCR. The top ten hold about 10% of the sample, which has some 250,000 clones, 70% to 90% seen once. Documented treatment: some 20 received Ad26.COV2.S at low or high dose, single or two shots; a few received placebo; per-sample allocation not given. Day 63 after the first injection of vaccine or placebo was the sampling time. This sample comprised peripheral blood, obtained in a trial of Ad26.COV2.S vaccine versus placebo. Receptors were obtained from a person between 18 and 65 years old who received the Ad26.COV2.S COVID-19 vaccine or a placebo.

The gene calls are TRBV6-2 or TRBV6-3 and TRBJ1-3; D remains unclear. This CDR3 spans 11 amino acids. The V end lost 5 bases, the J end lost 8 bases, and 7 bases lay between the germline ends. The germline V gene encodes CDR1 MNHEY and CDR2 SVGEGT. The CDR3 nucleotides are TGTGCCAGCAGTCCCCGGGACACCATATATTTT. Translating gives CASSPRDTIYF.

This sequence joins TRBV7-8 and TRBJ2-7; tentatively, D is TRBD2 (5 bases). The CDR3 contains 15 residues. Germline V gene lookup returns CDR1 SGHVS and CDR2 FQNEAQ. The V gene lost 0 bases and the J gene lost 6 bases, with 15 bases spanning the gap. CDR3 sequence: CASSLAQAGPPEQYF. The CDR3 coding sequence is TGTGCCAGCAGCTTAGCGCAGGCGGGTCCCCCCGAGCAGTACTTC. The entire variable domain, with the rest obtained from reference TRBV7-8 and TRBJ2-7, is as follows: GAGVSQSPRYKVAKRGQDVALRCDPISGHVSLFWYQQALGQGPEFLTYFQNEAQLDKSGLPSDRFFAERPEGSVSTLKIQRTQQEDSAVYLCASSLAQAGPPEQYFGPGTRLTVT.

The CDR3 coding sequence is TGTGCCAGCAGCCGCAGCTACGAGCAGTACTTC. Its protein product is CASSRSYEQYF. V gene TRBV3-1 (or the pseudogene TRBV3-2) combines with J gene TRBJ2-7; D gene ambiguous. The CDR3 runs to 11 residues. V shed 4 bases and J shed 3 bases, with 4 bases lying between them. CDR1 and CDR2 from the germline V gene are LGHDT and YNNKEL (reference sequence).

The V gene is TRBV12-3 or TRBV12-4, the J gene TRBJ1-2, with a weak D call TRBD1 (5 bases). V was trimmed by 1 base and J by 7 bases, leaving 10 bases between them. The CDR3 totals 13 residues. The CDR3 DNA follows: TGTGCCAGCAGTTTAGGGGACCTCGGTGGCTACACCTTC. Its translation is CASSLGDLGGYTF.

This clone was counted once. The chain recombines TRBV13 with TRBJ2-5; D may match TRBD1 or TRBD2 (7 bases each). Per the germline V gene, CDR1 is PRHDT and CDR2 is FYEKMQ (reference sequence). There are 16 residues in the CDR3. V was shortened by 3 bases and J by 4 bases, with 18 bases between the two germline ends. The CDR3 nucleotides are TGTGCCAGCAGCTTCAGGGGGGCGGGAGAGAGAGAGACCCAGTACTTC. Translating gives CASSFRGAGERETQYF. Together with reference TRBV13 and TRBJ2-5, the CDR3 gives the full variable domain: AAGVIQSPRHLIKEKRETATLKCYPIPRHDTVYWYQQGPGQDPQFLISFYEKMQSDKGSIPDRFSAQQFSDYHSELNMSSLELGDSALYFCASSFRGAGERETQYFGPGTRLLVL.

In this sample, this clone turned up a few times. This chain joins TRBV4-1 and TRBJ2-7; TRBD1 matches at 11 bases. The ends lost 2 bases at V and 7 bases at J; junction bases unmatched: 7. This CDR3 is 15 amino acids long. The germline gives CDR1 MGHRA, CDR2 YSYEKL. The CDR3, as DNA: TGCGCCAGCAGCCAACATGGACAGGGGGCGGGGGAGCAGTACTTC. It translates to CASSQHGQGAGEQYF.

This rearrangement joins TRBV7-9 to TRBJ2-7; D possibly corresponds to TRBD1 (6 bases). Between the trimmed V and J ends, which lost 8 bases and 3 bases, there was a span of 17 bases. The CDR3 loop spans 14 amino acids. Germline V CDR1 and CDR2: SEHNR, FQNEAQ (reference sequence). CDR3 amino acids: CASAPDGTSYEQYF. The CDR3 DNA is TGTGCCAGCGCCCCCGACGGGACAAGCTACGAGCAGTACTTC. The complete variable domain, with remaining parts taken from reference TRBV7-9 and TRBJ2-7, reads DTGVSQNPRHKITKRGQNVTFRCDPISEHNRLYWYRQTLGQGPEFLTYFQNEAQLEKSRLLSDRFSAERPKGSFSTLEIQRTEQGDSAMYLCASAPDGTSYEQYFGPGTRLTVT.

The chain uses TRBV6-2 or TRBV6-3 and TRBJ1-2; perhaps TRBD1 as D (5 bases). CDR1 MNHEY and CDR2 SVGEGT come from the germline V gene. The germline V and J ends were trimmed by 4 bases and 6 bases, with 12 bases remaining between them. The CDR3 is made up of 13 amino acids. CDR3 sequence (DNA): TGTGCCAGCAGTTCCCCCGGGACCCATGGCTACACCTTC. It is translated as CASSSPGTHGYTF.

The rearrangement uses TRBV3-1 (or the pseudogene TRBV3-2) and TRBJ2-7; 8 bases match TRBD1. The CDR3 is 18 residues long. Looked up from germline, CDR1 is LGHDT and CDR2 is YNNKEL (reference sequence). After removal of 4 bases from V and 6 bases from J, the junction contained 20 bases not matched to a gene. DNA of the CDR3: TGTGCCAGCAGCCTTCAGGGCTTTAGGTCAGGGGGCGGCGGCGAGCAGTACTTC. Translating it yields CASSLQGFRSGGGGEQYF.

The V and J genes are TRBV27 and TRBJ2-5; D not certain. Deletions cut 5 bases from V and 0 bases from J, with 10 bases between. The CDR3 loop spans 14 amino acids. Germline V CDR1 and CDR2: MNHEY, SMNVEV (reference sequence). This CDR3 is CASSPIHYQETQYF. The CDR3 nucleotides are TGTGCCAGCAGTCCTATTCATTACCAAGAGACCCAGTACTTC.

The DNA of the CDR3 is TGTGCCAGCAGCGGAGGACTAGCGGGAGGATCCTACAATGAGCAGTTCTTC. This codes for CASSGGLAGGSYNEQFF. The chain joins TRBV9 to TRBJ2-1, with 14 bases matching TRBD2. The germline V gene encodes CDR1 SGDLS and CDR2 YYNGEE. V shed 3 bases, J shed 1 base, and the junction held 3 bases outside the gene matches. The CDR3 is 17 residues long.

The rearrangement uses TRBV4-3 and TRBJ2-6; 11 bases agree with TRBD2. The CDR3 is 19 amino acids. The trim removed 0 bases at V and 1 base at J, leaving 5 bases unmatched. Germline-derived CDR1 and CDR2 are LGHNA and YSLEER. The CDR3 nucleotides are TGCGCCAGCAGCCAAGAAGGGACTAGCGGAAAATCTGGGGCCAACGTCCTGACTTTC. Translation gives CASSQEGTSGKSGANVLTF.

V gene TRBV11-2 combines with J gene TRBJ1-5; tentatively, D is TRBD1 (6 bases). From germline, CDR1 is SGHAT and CDR2 FQNNGV. V lost 0 bases and J lost 6, with 9 bases in between. CDR3 size: 14 residues. CDR3 sequence (DNA): TGTGCCAGCAGCTTAGATCAGGGGCGTCAGCCCCAGCATTTT. This encodes CASSLDQGRQPQHF.

V gene TRBV3-1 (or the pseudogene TRBV3-2) combines with J gene TRBJ2-5; tentative D call: TRBD2 (6 bases). Per the germline V gene, CDR1 is LGHDT and CDR2 is YNNKEL (reference sequence). This CDR3 has 15 amino acids. The V end was cut by 0 bases, the J end by 2 bases, with 10 bases between. This CDR3 is CASSQDGGKQETQYF. The CDR3 coding sequence is TGTGCCAGCAGCCAAGATGGGGGGAAGCAAGAGACCCAGTACTTC.